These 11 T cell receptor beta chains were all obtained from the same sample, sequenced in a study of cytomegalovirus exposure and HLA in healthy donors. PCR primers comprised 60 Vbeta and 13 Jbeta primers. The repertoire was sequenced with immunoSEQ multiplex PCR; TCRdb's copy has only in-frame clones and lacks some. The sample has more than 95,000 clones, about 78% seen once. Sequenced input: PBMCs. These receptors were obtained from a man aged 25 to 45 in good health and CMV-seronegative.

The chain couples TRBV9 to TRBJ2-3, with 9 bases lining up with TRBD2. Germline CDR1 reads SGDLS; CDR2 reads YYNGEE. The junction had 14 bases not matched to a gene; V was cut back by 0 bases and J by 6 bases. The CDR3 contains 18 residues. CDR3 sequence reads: CASSVGRYSRGGSDTQYF. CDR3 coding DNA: TGTGCCAGCAGCGTAGGGAGATATTCGCGGGGGGGCTCGGATACGCAGTATTTT.

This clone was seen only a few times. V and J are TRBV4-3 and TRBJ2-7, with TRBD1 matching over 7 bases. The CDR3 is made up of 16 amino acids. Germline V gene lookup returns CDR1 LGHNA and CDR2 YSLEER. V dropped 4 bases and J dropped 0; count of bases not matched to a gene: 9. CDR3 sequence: CASSPRTGTASYEQYF. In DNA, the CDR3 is TGCGCCAGCAGCCCAAGAACCGGGACAGCCTCCTACGAGCAGTACTTC.

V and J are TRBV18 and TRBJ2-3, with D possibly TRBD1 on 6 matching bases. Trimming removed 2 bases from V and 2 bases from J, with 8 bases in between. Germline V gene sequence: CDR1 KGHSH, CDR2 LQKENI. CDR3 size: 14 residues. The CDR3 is CASSPGTLTDTQYF. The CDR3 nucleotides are TGTGCCAGCTCACCAGGGACACTCACAGATACGCAGTATTTT.

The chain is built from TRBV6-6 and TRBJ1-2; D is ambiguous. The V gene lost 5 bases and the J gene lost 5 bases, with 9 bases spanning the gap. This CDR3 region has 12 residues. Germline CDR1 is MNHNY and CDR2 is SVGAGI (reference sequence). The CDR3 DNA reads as TGTGCCAGCAGTGGAGGACGGTATGGCTACACCTTC. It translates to CASSGGRYGYTF.

In DNA form, the CDR3 reads TGTGCCAGCAGCCCACTAGATTGGGGAAACACCATATATTTT. Translating gives CASSPLDWGNTIYF. The genes are TRBV9 and TRBJ1-3, with no clear D. Trimming shortened V by 4 bases and J by 4 bases, and 12 bases separated the two germline ends. Per the germline V gene, CDR1 is SGDLS and CDR2 is YYNGEE. The CDR3 sequence is 14 residues long.

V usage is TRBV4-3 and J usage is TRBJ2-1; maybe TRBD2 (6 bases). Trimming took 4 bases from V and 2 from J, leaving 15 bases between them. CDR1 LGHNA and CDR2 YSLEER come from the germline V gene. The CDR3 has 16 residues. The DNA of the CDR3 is TGCGCCAGCAGCCTCCATGGGGAGGACACCTACAATGAGCAGTTCTTC. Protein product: CASSLHGEDTYNEQFF.

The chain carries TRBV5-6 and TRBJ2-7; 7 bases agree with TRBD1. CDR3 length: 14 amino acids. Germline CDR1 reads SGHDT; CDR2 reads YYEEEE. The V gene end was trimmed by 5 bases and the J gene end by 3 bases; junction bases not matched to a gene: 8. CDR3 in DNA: TGTGCCAGCAGGCAAATGGGACAGAACTACGAGCAGTACTTC. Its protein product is CASRQMGQNYEQYF.

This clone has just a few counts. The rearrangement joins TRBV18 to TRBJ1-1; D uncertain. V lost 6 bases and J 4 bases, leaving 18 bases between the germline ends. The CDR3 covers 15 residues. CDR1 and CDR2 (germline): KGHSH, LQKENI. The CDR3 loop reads CASSPPGLGSTEAFF. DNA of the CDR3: TGTGCCAGCTCTCCCCCCGGACTCGGGAGCACTGAAGCTTTCTTT. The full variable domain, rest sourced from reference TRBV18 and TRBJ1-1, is NAGVMQNPRHLVRRRGQEARLRCSPMKGHSHVYWYRQLPEEGLKFMVYLQKENIIDESGMPKERFSAEFPKEGPSILRIQQVVRGDSAAYFCASSPPGLGSTEAFFGQGTRLTVV.

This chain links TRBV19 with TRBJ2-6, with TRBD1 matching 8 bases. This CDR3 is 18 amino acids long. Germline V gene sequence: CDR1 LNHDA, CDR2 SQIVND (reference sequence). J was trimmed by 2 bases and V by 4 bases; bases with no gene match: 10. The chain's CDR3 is CASSTRTGTYAGANVLTF. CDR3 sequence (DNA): TGTGCCAGTAGTACCCGGACAGGGACTTATGCTGGGGCCAACGTCCTGACTTTC. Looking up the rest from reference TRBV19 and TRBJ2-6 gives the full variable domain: DGGITQSPKYLFRKEGQNVTLSCEQNLNHDAMYWYRQDPGQGLRLIYYSQIVNDFQKGDIAEGYSVSREKKESFPLTVTSAQKNPTAFYLCASSTRTGTYAGANVLTFGAGSRLTVL.

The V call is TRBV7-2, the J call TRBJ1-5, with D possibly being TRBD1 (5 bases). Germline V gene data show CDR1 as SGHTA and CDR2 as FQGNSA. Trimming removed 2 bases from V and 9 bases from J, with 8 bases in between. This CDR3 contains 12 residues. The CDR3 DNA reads TGTGCCAGCAGCTTATCAGGGCCGCCCCAGCATTTT. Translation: CASSLSGPPQHF.

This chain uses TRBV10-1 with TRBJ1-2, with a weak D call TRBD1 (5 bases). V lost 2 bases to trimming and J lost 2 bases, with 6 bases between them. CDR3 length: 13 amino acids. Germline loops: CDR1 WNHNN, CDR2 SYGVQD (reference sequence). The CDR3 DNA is TGCGCCAGCAGTGAGGACAGAAACTATGGCTACACCTTC. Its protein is CASSEDRNYGYTF.